The 23 T cell receptor beta chains below come from one sample, sequenced in a study of blood T cell repertoires in COVID-19. The assay was immunoSEQ multiplex PCR, and TCRdb's table has in-frame clones only and misses some. The sample has roughly 200,000 clones; roughly 89% are singletons. Sequenced sample: peripheral blood. These receptors were obtained from a man aged 45-65 years with acute or convalescent COVID-19.

About this clone itself: Other DNA sequences from this sample encode an identical CDR3 as well. This chain connects TRBV18 to TRBJ2-7, with D hard to call. Trimming removed 0 bases at V and 0 bases at J, with 3 bases between. The V gene's germline CDR1 is KGHSH and CDR2 LQKENI. This CDR3 comprises 13 residues. CDR3 bases: TGTGCCAGCTCACCACCGAGCTCCTACGAGCAGTACGTC. It yields the protein CASSPPSSYEQYV.

There are a few counts of this clone. CDR3: CASSRTGKDEQFF. The CDR3 nucleotides read TGTGCCAGTAGTCGGACAGGGAAAGATGAGCAGTTCTTC. The chain is built from TRBV19 and TRBJ2-1; 8 bases align to TRBD1. In germline, CDR1 is LNHDA, CDR2 SQIVND (reference sequence). The CDR3 totals 13 residues. V lost 5 bases, J lost 8 bases, and 5 bases stayed unmatched. The whole variable domain, remainder taken from reference TRBV19 and TRBJ2-1, is DGGITQSPKYLFRKEGQNVTLSCEQNLNHDAMYWYRQDPGQGLRLIYYSQIVNDFQKGDIAEGYSVSREKKESFPLTVTSAQKNPTAFYLCASSRTGKDEQFFGPGTRLTVL.

The J gene is TRBJ1-6, the V gene TRBV27; D remains unclear. V lost 1 base, J lost 7 bases, and 14 bases lay in between. Germline CDR1 reads MNHEY; CDR2 reads SMNVEV (reference sequence). CDR3 length equals 16 residues. CDR3 loop: CASSLWSGEYNSPLHF. CDR3 bases: TGTGCCAGCAGTTTATGGTCCGGGGAATACAATTCACCCCTCCACTTT.

V usage is TRBV5-1 and J usage is TRBJ1-1; D possibly corresponds to TRBD1 (5 bases). This CDR3 has 15 residues. Germline V gives CDR1 SGHRS, CDR2 YFSETQ. Trimming left V 5 bases short and J 4 bases short, with 18 bases between. The CDR3 sequence is CASRMDSQGGTEAFF. Written as DNA, the CDR3 is TGCGCCAGCAGGATGGATTCGCAGGGTGGCACTGAAGCTTTCTTT.

The rearrangement joins TRBV10-1 to TRBJ1-1, with a tentative D call TRBD1 (5 bases). V gave up 4 bases and J gave up 5 bases, with 23 bases separating them. Germline V gene lookup returns CDR1 WNHNN and CDR2 SYGVQD (reference sequence). The CDR3 is 17 residues long. CDR3 bases: TGCGCCAGCAGTGCGGAGGGCGCTTTTGGGGGGTGGACTGAAGCTTTCTTT. Protein: CASSAEGAFGGWTEAFF.

The genes are TRBV2 and TRBJ2-7, with D perhaps TRBD1 (6 bases). V dropped 7 bases and J dropped 2 bases, with 9 bases sitting between them. Germline V gives CDR1 SNHLY, CDR2 FYNNEI. This CDR3 contains 12 residues. The CDR3 loop reads CASKGVTYEQYF. The CDR3, as DNA: TGTGCCAGCAAGGGGGTTACCTACGAGCAGTACTTC.

This chain joins TRBV7-3 and TRBJ2-1, with D possibly matching TRBD2 (6 bases). The CDR3 consists of 19 residues. The V and J ends lost 3 bases and 8 bases respectively, with 29 bases between them. Germline CDR1 and CDR2: SGHTA and FQGTGA. CDR3 in DNA: TGTGCCAGCAGCTTTTGGTCTGGCGGAATAAGAGCGGGCGGCGATGAGCAGTTCTTC. Amino acids: CASSFWSGGIRAGGDEQFF.

V usage is TRBV4-2 and J usage is TRBJ2-3; tentatively, D is TRBD2 (6 bases). Trimming took 4 bases from V and 0 from J, leaving 11 bases between them. Per the germline V gene, CDR1 is LGHNA and CDR2 is YNFKEQ. The CDR3 consists of 15 residues. The CDR3 reads CASSPRGGSTDTQYF. The DNA for the CDR3 is TGTGCCAGCAGCCCCCGGGGAGGTAGCACAGATACGCAGTATTTT.

This rearrangement joins TRBV4-2 to TRBJ2-1; tentatively, D is TRBD2 (5 bases). Germline V CDR1 and CDR2: LGHNA, YNFKEQ. Trimming left V 0 bases short and J 1 base short, with 10 bases between. The CDR3 loop spans 16 amino acids. The CDR3 loop is CASSQDLLGSYNEQFF. CDR3 nucleotides: TGTGCCAGCAGCCAAGACCTACTAGGATCCTACAATGAGCAGTTCTTC.

The rearrangement joins TRBV18 to TRBJ2-5; no clear D. The CDR3 runs 13 residues. V lost 6 bases and J 1 base, leaving 9 bases between the germline ends. CDR1 is KGHSH and CDR2 is LQKENI in the germline V gene. CDR3 bases: TGTGCCAGCTCCCCCCGAGGCCAAGAGACCCAGTACTTC. Amino acid sequence: CASSPRGQETQYF.

J is TRBJ2-1 and V is TRBV27, with 8 bases fitting TRBD2. The junction had 4 bases not matched to a gene; V was cut back by 10 bases and J by 8 bases. In germline, CDR1 is MNHEY, CDR2 SMNVEV (reference sequence). CDR3 length equals 11 residues. The CDR3, as DNA: TGTGCCACCTCGGGGGGGGATGAGCAGTTCTTC. It translates to CATSGGDEQFF.

The chain recombines TRBV9 with TRBJ1-2, with 9 bases aligning to TRBD1. V shed 4 bases, J shed 6 bases, and the junction held 7 bases outside the gene matches. The CDR3 loop spans 14 amino acids. CDR1 and CDR2 from the germline V gene are SGDLS and YYNGEE. The chain's CDR3 is CASSSTGGRNGYTF. The CDR3 DNA reads as TGTGCCAGCAGCTCGACAGGGGGAAGAAATGGCTACACCTTC.

V and J are TRBV30 and TRBJ2-3; the match to TRBD2 covers 10 bases. This CDR3 region has 15 residues. Germline V CDR1 and CDR2: GTSNPN, SVGIG (reference sequence). After removal of 1 base from V and 2 bases from J, the junction contained 3 bases not matched to a gene. The CDR3 reads CAWSEGLAVTDTQYF. The CDR3 nucleotides are TGTGCCTGGAGTGAAGGACTAGCGGTCACAGATACGCAGTATTTT.

Turning to this clone: Distinct nucleotide sequences in the sample also encode this CDR3. V usage is TRBV30 and J usage is TRBJ1-1; 7 nucleotides agree with TRBD1. V was clipped by 3 bases and J by 6 bases; unmatched bases: 10. Germline V gene data show CDR1 as GTSNPN and CDR2 as SVGIG (reference sequence). This CDR3 region has 14 residues. CDR3 region: CAWRPPRGLAEAFF. The CDR3 DNA reads TGTGCCTGGAGGCCCCCCAGGGGGTTAGCTGAAGCTTTCTTT.

The chain combines TRBV5-4 with TRBJ2-5; TRBD2 matches at 10 bases. The length of the CDR3 is 17 residues. V was pared by 0 bases and J by 5 bases, with 10 bases of the junction left unmatched. CDR1 is SGHNT, CDR2 YYREEE, per germline (reference sequence). CDR3 DNA sequence: TGTGCCAGCAGCTTGGAGCTAGCGGGAGTGGGGGGGGAGACCCAGTACTTC. Its protein is CASSLELAGVGGETQYF. Combining the CDR3 with reference TRBV5-4 and TRBJ2-5 gives the whole variable domain ETGVTQSPTHLIKTRGQQVTLRCSSQSGHNTVSWYQQALGQGPQFIFQYYREEENGRGNFPPRFSGLQFPNYSSELNVNALELDDSALYLCASSLELAGVGGETQYFGPGTRLLVL.

The CDR3 is CASSLVTSGSWEQYF. Written as DNA, the CDR3 is TGTGCCAGCAGCTTAGTCACTAGCGGGAGTTGGGAGCAGTACTTC. The chain links TRBV7-9 to TRBJ2-7; 11 positions agree with TRBD2. V lost 1 base, J lost 7 bases, and 6 bases stayed unmatched. The CDR3 is 15 amino acids. CDR1 is SEHNR, CDR2 FQNEAQ, per germline (reference sequence).

In its sample, this clone was seen once. This rearrangement joins TRBV19 to TRBJ2-3; 12 positions match TRBD2. Germline V CDR1 and CDR2: LNHDA, SQIVND (reference sequence). V dropped 3 bases and J dropped 5; count of bases not matched to a gene: 6. The CDR3 covers 16 residues. The CDR3 DNA reads TGTGCCAGTAGTATTATGGTGACTAGCGGGGGAGATACGCAGTATTTT. Its translation: CASSIMVTSGGDTQYF.

The CDR3 nucleotides are TGTGCCAGCAGTCCCGCCCCAGGGTTCGGGACAGATACGCAGTATTTT. It yields the protein CASSPAPGFGTDTQYF. The V gene is TRBV7-9, the J gene TRBJ2-3, with D tentatively TRBD1 (5 bases). The CDR3 totals 16 residues. Germline lookup yields CDR1 SEHNR and CDR2 FQNEAQ (reference sequence). The V and J ends lost 6 bases and 3 bases respectively, with 19 bases between them. The full variable domain, in which reference TRBV7-9 and TRBJ2-3 provide the parts outside the CDR3, is DTGVSQNPRHKITKRGQNVTFRCDPISEHNRLYWYRQTLGQGPEFLTYFQNEAQLEKSRLLSDRFSAERPKGSFSTLEIQRTEQGDSAMYLCASSPAPGFGTDTQYFGPGTRLTVL.

The J gene is TRBJ2-1, the V gene TRBV5-6; the match to TRBD2 covers 14 bases. Germline V gene sequence: CDR1 SGHDT, CDR2 YYEEEE. The CDR3 totals 13 residues. Germline trimming cut 5 bases from V and 13 bases from J; bases unmatched to any gene: 5. Written as DNA, the CDR3 is TGTGCCAGCAGTTGGGGACTAGCGGGAGAACAGTTCTTC. This codes for CASSWGLAGEQFF.

V is TRBV28 and J is TRBJ1-1, with D uncertain. The CDR3 contains 14 residues. V lost 5 bases and J lost 3, with 13 bases in between. The germline CDR1 and CDR2 sequences are MDHEN and SYDVKM. The CDR3 DNA reads as TGTGCCAGCAGTCCGGGAGACAAGGACACTGAAGCTTTCTTT. Residues: CASSPGDKDTEAFF.

This chain links TRBV5-1 with TRBJ2-3; a weak D match, TRBD2 (6 bases). Trimming took 5 bases from V and 0 from J, leaving 16 bases between them. The CDR3 contains 16 residues. Germline CDR1 reads SGHRS; CDR2 reads YFSETQ. CDR3 DNA: TGCGCCAGCAGGTCAGGGTTCGGGGGTAGCACAGATACGCAGTATTTT. This sequence encodes CASRSGFGGSTDTQYF.

This clone is a singleton in its sample. The CDR3 loop is CASSPRQGANTEAFF. The CDR3 nucleotides are TGTGCCAGCAGCCCAAGACAGGGGGCGAACACTGAAGCTTTCTTT. The J gene is TRBJ1-1, the V gene TRBV9; 10 nucleotides line up with TRBD1. CDR3 length: 15 amino acids. CDR1 is SGDLS, CDR2 YYNGEE, per germline. V trimming: 4 bases; J trimming: 1 base; junction bases outside the gene matches: 4.

This clone has more than one count but fewer than ten. The chain combines TRBV7-9 with TRBJ1-5; D may be TRBD1 (5 bases). The germline V gene encodes CDR1 SEHNR and CDR2 FQNEAQ (reference sequence). The CDR3 is 14 residues long. V lost 1 base to trimming and J lost 3 bases, with 7 bases between them. The CDR3 sequence is CASSLGQYNQPQHF. CDR3 nucleotide sequence: TGTGCCAGCAGCTTAGGACAGTACAATCAGCCCCAGCATTTT.